This TCR beta chain comes out of a study of OX40 agonist ivuxolimab in advanced cancers. Study-level results: The mean number of expanded clones was higher in CD8+ T cells than in CD4+.

The cohort excluded patients with autoimmune disease history or systemic immunosuppression. About this clone: Its matching antigen is unknown.

Sequencing was performed with immunoSEQ multiplex PCR; in TCRdb, only in-frame clones are kept and a portion is missing. The table has some 70,000 clones, around four fifths seen once. The sequences come from CD4+ or CD8+ T cells sorted from blood, collected in a trial of the OX40 agonist ivuxolimab. This clonotype was sampled from an adult with an advanced solid tumor such as melanoma, head and neck, liver or kidney cancer.

This CDR3 reads CASTPGTNGNTIYF. The CDR3 DNA is TGCGCCAGCACCCCCGGGACAAATGGAAACACCATATATTTT. The chain carries TRBV4-1 and TRBJ1-3, with D possibly TRBD1 on 6 matching bases. There are 14 residues in the CDR3. The V end lost 7 bases, the J end lost 3 bases, and 13 bases lay between the germline ends. The germline V gene has CDR1 MGHRA and CDR2 YSYEKL.